This T cell receptor beta chain was identified in a study of blood T cell repertoires in COVID-19. Study context: COVID-19 samples from acute and convalescent phases originated in the United States, Italy and Spain. Nucleic acid was either cDNA or gDNA, and it came from T cells, B-cell-depleted T cells, or PBMCs.

In the original analysis: Amplification of reference gene primers was used by the study to estimate nucleated cell counts. Sequencing used immunoSEQ multiplex PCR; TCRdb keeps in-frame clones, though not all of them. V, J and clone size are taken as reported in that table, and D and trimming were inferred from the DNA itself. The data contain about 140,000 clones, about 84% of them singletons. V was pared by 4 bases and J by 5 bases, with 18 bases between. Germline V gene sequence: CDR1 SGHRS, CDR2 YFSETQ. The CDR3 loop spans 15 amino acids. Sequencing input: peripheral blood. The receptor's source is an elderly woman in a cohort sampled during active or convalescent COVID-19. The rearrangement joins TRBV5-1 to TRBJ1-1, with D possibly being TRBD1 (6 bases). For the CDR3, the DNA is TGCGCCAGCAGCCTTTTAGTCAGGGGTGGTACTGAAGCTTTCTTT. Translation: CASSLLVRGGTEAFF. The variable domain in full, completed from reference TRBV5-1 and TRBJ1-1, reads KAGVTQTPRYLIKTRGQQVTLSCSPISGHRSVSWYQQTPGQGLQFLFEYFSETQRNKGNFPGRFSGRQFSNSRSEMNVSTLELGDSALYLCASSLLVRGGTEAFFGQGTRLTVV.